This T cell receptor beta chain was captured in a study of blood T cell repertoires in COVID-19. The V end was cut by 0 bases, the J end by 5 bases, with 17 bases between. The V gene's germline CDR1 is GTSNPN and CDR2 SVGIG (reference sequence). CDR3 size: 16 residues. This table comes from immunoSEQ multiplex PCR, and its TCRdb copy is limited to in-frame clones, with some not included. The sample consists of about 74,000 clones, approximately 86% of them appearing once. The sequence was collected from a woman of 80 years or more with active or convalescent COVID-19. V gene TRBV30 combines with J gene TRBJ2-1; D is possibly TRBD2 (6 bases). Sequenced material: peripheral blood. The CDR3 reads CAWSVRDSQWDNEQFF. The CDR3 DNA reads as TGTGCCTGGAGTGTAAGGGACTCCCAATGGGACAATGAGCAGTTCTTC.